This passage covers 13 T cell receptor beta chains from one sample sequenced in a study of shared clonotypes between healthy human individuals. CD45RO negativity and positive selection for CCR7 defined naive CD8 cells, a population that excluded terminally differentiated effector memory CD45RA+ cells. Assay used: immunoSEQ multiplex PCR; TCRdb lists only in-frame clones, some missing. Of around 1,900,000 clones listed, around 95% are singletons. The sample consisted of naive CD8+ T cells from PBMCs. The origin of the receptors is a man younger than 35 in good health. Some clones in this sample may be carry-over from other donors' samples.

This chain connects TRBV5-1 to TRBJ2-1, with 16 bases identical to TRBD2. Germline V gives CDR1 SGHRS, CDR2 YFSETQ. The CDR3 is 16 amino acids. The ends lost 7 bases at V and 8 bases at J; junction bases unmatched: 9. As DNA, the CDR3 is TGCGCCAGCTGGGGGACTAGCGGGAGGGAACGGGATGAGCAGTTCTTC. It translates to CASWGTSGRERDEQFF.

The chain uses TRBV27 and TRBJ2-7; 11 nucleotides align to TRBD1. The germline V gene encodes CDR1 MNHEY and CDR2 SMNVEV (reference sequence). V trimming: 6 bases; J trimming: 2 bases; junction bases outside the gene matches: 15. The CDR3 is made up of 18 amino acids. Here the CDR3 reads CASSHEDRGLVRPYEQYF. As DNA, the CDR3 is TGTGCCAGCAGCCATGAGGACAGGGGGCTTGTGAGGCCCTACGAGCAGTACTTC.

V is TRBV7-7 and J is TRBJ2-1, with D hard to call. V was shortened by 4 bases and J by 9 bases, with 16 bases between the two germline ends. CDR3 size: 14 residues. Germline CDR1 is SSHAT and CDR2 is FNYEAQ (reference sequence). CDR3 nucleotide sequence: TGTGCCAGCAGCTCCTACATAAGCAACGCTGAGCAGTTCTTC. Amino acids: CASSSYISNAEQFF.

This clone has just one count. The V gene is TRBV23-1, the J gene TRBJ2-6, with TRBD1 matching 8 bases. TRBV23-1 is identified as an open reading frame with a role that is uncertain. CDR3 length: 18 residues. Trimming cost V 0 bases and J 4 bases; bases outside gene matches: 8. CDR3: CASSQSAGGATGANVLTF. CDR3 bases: TGCGCCAGCAGTCAATCGGCAGGGGGCGCGACAGGGGCCAACGTCCTGACTTTC.

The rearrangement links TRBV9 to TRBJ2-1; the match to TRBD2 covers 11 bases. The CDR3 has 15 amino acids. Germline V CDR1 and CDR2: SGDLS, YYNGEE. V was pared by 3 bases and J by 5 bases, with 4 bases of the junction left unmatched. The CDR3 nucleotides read TGTGCCAGCAGCGATAGCGGGAGGGCCCACAATGAGCAGTTCTTC. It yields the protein CASSDSGRAHNEQFF.

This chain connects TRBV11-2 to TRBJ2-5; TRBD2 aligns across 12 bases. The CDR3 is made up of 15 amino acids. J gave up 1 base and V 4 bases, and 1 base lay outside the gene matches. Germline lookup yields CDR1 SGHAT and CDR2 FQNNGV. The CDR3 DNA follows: TGTGCCAGCAGCTGGACTAGCGGGATCCAAGAGACCCAGTACTTC. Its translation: CASSWTSGIQETQYF.

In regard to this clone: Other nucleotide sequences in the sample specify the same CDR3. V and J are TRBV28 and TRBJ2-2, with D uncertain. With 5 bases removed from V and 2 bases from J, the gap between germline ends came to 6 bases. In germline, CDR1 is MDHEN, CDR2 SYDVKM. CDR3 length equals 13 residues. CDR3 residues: CASSLLNTGELFF. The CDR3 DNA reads TGTGCCAGCAGTCTTTTAAACACCGGGGAGCTGTTTTTT.

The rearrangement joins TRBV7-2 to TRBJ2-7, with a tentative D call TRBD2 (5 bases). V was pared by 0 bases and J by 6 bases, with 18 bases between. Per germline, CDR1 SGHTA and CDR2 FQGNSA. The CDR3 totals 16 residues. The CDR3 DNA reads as TGTGCCAGCAGCTTAGCCGGATCGGGAATACTTTGCGAGCAGTACTTC. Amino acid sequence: CASSLAGSGILCEQYF.

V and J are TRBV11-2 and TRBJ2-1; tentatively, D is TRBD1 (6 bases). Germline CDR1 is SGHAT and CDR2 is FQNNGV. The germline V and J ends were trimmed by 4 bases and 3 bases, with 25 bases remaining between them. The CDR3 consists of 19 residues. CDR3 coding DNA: TGTGCCAGCAGCTGGGGCAGGGGTAGCTCCTCTCTACTCTACAATGAGCAGTTCTTC. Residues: CASSWGRGSSSLLYNEQFF. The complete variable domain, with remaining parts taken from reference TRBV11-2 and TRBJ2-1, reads EAGVAQSPRYKIIEKRQSVAFWCNPISGHATLYWYQQILGQGPKLLIQFQNNGVVDDSQLPKDRFSAERLKGVDSTLKIQPAKLEDSAVYLCASSWGRGSSSLLYNEQFFGPGTRLTVL.

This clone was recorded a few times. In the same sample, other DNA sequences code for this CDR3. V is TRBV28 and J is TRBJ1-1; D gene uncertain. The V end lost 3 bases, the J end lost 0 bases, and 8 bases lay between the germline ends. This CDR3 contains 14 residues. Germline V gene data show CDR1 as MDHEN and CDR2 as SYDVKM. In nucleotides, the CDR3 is TGTGCCAGCAGTTTGGTAGGGCTGAACACTGAAGCTTTCTTT. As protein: CASSLVGLNTEAFF.

The CDR3 loop is CASSIGDRDGETQYF. The CDR3 nucleotides are TGTGCCAGTAGTATAGGGGACAGGGACGGAGAGACCCAGTACTTC. The genes are TRBV19 and TRBJ2-5, with TRBD1 identical over 9 bases. Germline V gene lookup returns CDR1 LNHDA and CDR2 SQIVND (reference sequence). The V gene end was trimmed by 1 base and the J gene end by 4 bases; junction bases not matched to a gene: 4. The CDR3 has 15 residues.

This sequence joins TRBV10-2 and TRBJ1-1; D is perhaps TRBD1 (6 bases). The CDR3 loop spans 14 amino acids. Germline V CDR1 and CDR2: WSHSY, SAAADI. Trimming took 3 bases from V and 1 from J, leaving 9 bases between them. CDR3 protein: CASSDTGWNTEAFF. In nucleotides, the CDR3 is TGCGCCAGCAGTGATACAGGGTGGAACACTGAAGCTTTCTTT.

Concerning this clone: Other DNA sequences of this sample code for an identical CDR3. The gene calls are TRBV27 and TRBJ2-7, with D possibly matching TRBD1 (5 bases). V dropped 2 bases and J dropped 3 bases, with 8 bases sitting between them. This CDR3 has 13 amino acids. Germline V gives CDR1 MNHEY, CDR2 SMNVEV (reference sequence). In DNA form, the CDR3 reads TGTGCCAGCAGTTTAGGCAGGGTCTACGAGCAGTACTTC. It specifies CASSLGRVYEQYF.